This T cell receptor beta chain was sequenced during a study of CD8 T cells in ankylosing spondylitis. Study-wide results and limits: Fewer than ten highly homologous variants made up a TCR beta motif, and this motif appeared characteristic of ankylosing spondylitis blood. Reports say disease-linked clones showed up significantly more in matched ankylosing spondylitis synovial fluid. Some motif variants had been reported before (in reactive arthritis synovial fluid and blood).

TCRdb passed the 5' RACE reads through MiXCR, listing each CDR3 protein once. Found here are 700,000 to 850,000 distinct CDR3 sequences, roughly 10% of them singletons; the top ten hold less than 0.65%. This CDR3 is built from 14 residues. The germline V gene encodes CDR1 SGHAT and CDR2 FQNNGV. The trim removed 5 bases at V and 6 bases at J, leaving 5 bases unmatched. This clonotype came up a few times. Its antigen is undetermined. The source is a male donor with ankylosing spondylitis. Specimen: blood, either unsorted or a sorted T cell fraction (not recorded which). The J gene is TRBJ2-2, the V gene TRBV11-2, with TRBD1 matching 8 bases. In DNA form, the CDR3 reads TGTGCCAGCAGCGTGACAGGGGTGTCCGGGGAGCTGTTTTTT. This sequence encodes CASSVTGVSGELFF.